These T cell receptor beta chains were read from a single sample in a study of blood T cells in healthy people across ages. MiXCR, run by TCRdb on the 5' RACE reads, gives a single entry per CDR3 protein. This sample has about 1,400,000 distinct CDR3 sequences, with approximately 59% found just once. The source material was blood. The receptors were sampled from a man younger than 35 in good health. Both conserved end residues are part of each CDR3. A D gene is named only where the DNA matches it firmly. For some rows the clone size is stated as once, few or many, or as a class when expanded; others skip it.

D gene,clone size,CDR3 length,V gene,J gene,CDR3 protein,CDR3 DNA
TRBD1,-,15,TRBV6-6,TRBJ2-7,CASRPGTGGVWEQYF,TGTGCCAGCAGACCCGGGACAGGGGGCGTTTGGGAGCAGTACTTC
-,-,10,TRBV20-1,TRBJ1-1,CSARGYEAFF,TGCAGTGCTAGGGGCTATGAAGCTTTCTTT
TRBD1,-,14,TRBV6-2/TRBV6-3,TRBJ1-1,CARGTGTGSKEAFF,TGTGCCAGGGGGACCGGGACAGGGAGTAAAGAAGCTTTCTTT
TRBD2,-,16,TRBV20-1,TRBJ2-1,CSARDLAGSDPTEQFF,TGCAGTGCTAGAGATCTAGCGGGGTCGGACCCTACGGAGCAGTTCTTC
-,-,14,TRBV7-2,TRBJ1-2,CASWAGRKTYGYTF,TGTGCCAGCTGGGCGGGTCGAAAAACCTATGGCTACACCTTC
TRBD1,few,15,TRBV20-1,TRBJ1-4,CSARDFTGGNEKLFF,TGCAGTGCTAGAGATTTTACAGGGGGTAATGAAAAACTGTTTTTT
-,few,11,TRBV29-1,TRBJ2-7,CSVDSSYEQYF,TGCAGCGTTGATAGCTCCTACGAGCAGTACTTC
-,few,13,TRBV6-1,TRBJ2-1,CASSESRVNEQFF,TGTGCCAGCAGTGAAAGTCGGGTCAATGAGCAGTTCTTC
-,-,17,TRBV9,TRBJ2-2,CASSVDYRSANTGELFF,TGTGCCAGCAGCGTAGATTATAGGTCCGCGAACACCGGGGAGCTGTTTTTT
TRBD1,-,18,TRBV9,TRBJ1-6,CASSGDRGFSRGSSPLHF,TGTGCCAGCAGCGGCGACAGGGGATTTTCGAGGGGTAGTTCACCCCTCCACTTT
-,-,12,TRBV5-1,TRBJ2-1,CASSLPSNEQFF,TGCGCCAGCAGCTTGCCTAGTAATGAGCAGTTCTTC
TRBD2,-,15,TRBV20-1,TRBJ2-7,CSASRRGAFYNEQYF,TGCAGTGCTAGCAGGCGGGGGGCCTTCTACAATGAGCAGTACTTC
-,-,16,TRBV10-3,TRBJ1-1,CAISESYGDMNTEAFF,TGTGCCATCAGTGAGTCTTACGGGGACATGAACACTGAAGCTTTCTTT
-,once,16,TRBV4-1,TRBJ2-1,CASSQGTRTTYNEQFF,TGCGCCAGCAGCCAAGGAACTAGGACGACCTACAATGAGCAGTTCTTC
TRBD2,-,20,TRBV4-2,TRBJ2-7,CASSQDISRGTSGSWYEQYF,TGTGCCAGCAGCCAAGATATTTCCAGGGGGACTAGCGGGAGCTGGTACGAGCAGTACTTC
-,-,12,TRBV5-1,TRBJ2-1,CASCLVWDEQFF,TGCGCCAGCTGTTTGGTATGGGATGAGCAGTTCTTC
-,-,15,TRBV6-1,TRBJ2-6,CASSGFESGANVLTF,TGTGCCAGCAGTGGATTCGAGTCTGGGGCCAACGTCCTGACTTTC
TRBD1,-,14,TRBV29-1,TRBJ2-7,CSIGQGAGAYEQYF,TGCAGCATCGGACAGGGGGCGGGAGCCTACGAGCAGTACTTC
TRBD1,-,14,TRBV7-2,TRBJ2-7,CASSGQGVSYEQYF,TGTGCCAGCAGCGGTCAGGGGGTCTCCTACGAGCAGTACTTC
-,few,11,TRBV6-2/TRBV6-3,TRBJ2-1,CASTHNNEQFF,TGTGCCAGCACGCACAACAATGAGCAGTTCTTC
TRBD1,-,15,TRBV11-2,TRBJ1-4,CASSLGRTGDEKLFF,TGTGCCAGCAGCTTAGGACGGACAGGAGATGAAAAACTGTTTTTT
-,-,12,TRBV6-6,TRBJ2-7,CASSHEGNEQYF,TGTGCCAGCAGCCACGAGGGTAACGAGCAGTACTTC
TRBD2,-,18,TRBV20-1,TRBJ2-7,CSAKGLAGGTYSSYEQYF,TGCAGTGCTAAGGGACTAGCGGGGGGAACTTATAGCTCCTACGAGCAGTACTTC
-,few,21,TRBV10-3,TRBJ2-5,CASSGRRGFTWSGDLQETQYF,TGTGCCAGCAGTGGTCGACGTGGGTTCACCTGGAGCGGAGACCTTCAAGAGACCCAGTACTTC
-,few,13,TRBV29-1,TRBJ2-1,CSVGSVGYNEQFF,TGCAGCGTTGGGTCAGTAGGGTACAATGAGCAGTTCTTC
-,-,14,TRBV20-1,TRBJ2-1,CSSTSGTGVNEQFF,TGCAGCTCTACCTCCGGGACGGGGGTCAATGAGCAGTTCTTC
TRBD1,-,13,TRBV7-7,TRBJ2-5,CASSISTGETQYF,TGTGCCAGCAGCATCTCGACAGGGGAGACCCAGTACTTC